The rows below give T cell receptor beta chains drawn from one sample of a study of T cell changes during pregnancy in multiple sclerosis. Clones were sequenced by immunoSEQ multiplex PCR, and TCRdb holds only the in-frame ones, with some missing. The data contain around 70,000 clones, approximately 91% of them singletons. The sequencing used peripheral blood, collected in the third trimester of pregnancy. The source of these receptors is a female donor with multiple sclerosis, enrolled in a pregnancy study. CDR3s include the opening cysteine and the closing phenylalanine or tryptophan. D genes are given only for firm matches. The listing skips clone size in some rows; elsewhere it reads once, few, many or a size class.

>NA|TRBV10-3|NA|TRBJ2-7
TGTGCCATCGGGGGGGCCATGAGGGAGCAGTACTTC
CAIGGAMREQYF
>once|TRBV28|NA|TRBJ1-5
TGTGCCAGCAGTTTTGACAGGTCGGGACCTCAGCCCCAGCATTTT
CASSFDRSGPQPQHF
>NA|TRBV21-1|NA|TRBJ2-7
TGTGCCAGCAACCCAGGGGTTTATGGCCGTACCTACGAGCAGTACTTC
CASNPGVYGRTYEQYF
>once|TRBV27|TRBD1|TRBJ2-7
TGTGCCAGCAGTTTCTCCGCTGGTAACAGGGGGCGTGAGCAGTACTTC
CASSFSAGNRGREQYF
>once|TRBV6-1|NA|TRBJ2-3
TGTGCCAGCAGACAGGGATATTCCACAGATACGCAGTATTTT
CASRQGYSTDTQYF
>NA|TRBV4-3|NA|TRBJ1-1
TGCGCCAGCAGTCATCTGGTGGGGCAACTGAACACTGAAGCTTTCTTT
CASSHLVGQLNTEAFF
>few|TRBV2|NA|TRBJ1-5
TGTGCCAGCAGTGTTGAGAGGGCCGGTCAGCCCCAGCATTTT
CASSVERAGQPQHF
>NA|TRBV5-1|NA|TRBJ1-2
TGCGCCAGCAGCACCTTGTTCCCGCCCCGAGCGGATGGCTACACCTTC
CASSTLFPPRADGYTF
>NA|TRBV5-4|TRBD2|TRBJ2-3
TGTGCCAGCAGCTTTGTAGCGGGGGGGCCAGATACGCAGTATTTT
CASSFVAGGPDTQYF
>NA|TRBV7-2|NA|TRBJ2-7
TGTGCCAGCAGGCGGGACGGCCTCGCCTACGAGCAGTACTTC
CASRRDGLAYEQYF
>few|TRBV9|TRBD1|TRBJ1-1
TGTGCCAGCAGCTTCTCCGGGACAGCCCCATCTGAAGCTTTCTTT
CASSFSGTAPSEAFF
>NA|TRBV7-6|NA|TRBJ2-7
TGTGCCAGCAGCTTCAGGGACACCTCCTACGAGCAGTACTTC
CASSFRDTSYEQYF
>once|TRBV7-2|TRBD2|TRBJ2-1
TGTGCCAGCAGCAGCGGACTAGTGGCCTACAATGAGCAGTTCTTC
CASSSGLVAYNEQFF
>NA|TRBV7-2|NA|TRBJ1-2
TGTGCCAGCAGTAGAGACTATTCTAACTATGGCTACACCTTC
CASSRDYSNYGYTF
>NA|TRBV6-6|NA|TRBJ1-2
TGTGCCAGCAGAAAAAACAGGGATTGGGTCTATGGCTACACCTTC
CASRKNRDWVYGYTF
>NA|TRBV4-3|TRBD2|TRBJ2-3
TGCGCCAGCAGCCCTAACCTTGGGACTAGCGGGGGGGCAGATACGCAGTATTTT
CASSPNLGTSGGADTQYF
>NA|TRBV21-1|NA|TRBJ2-7
TGTGCCAGCAGCCTCCATAGGCCGAGGGGGCGCGACGAGCAGTACTTC
CASSLHRPRGRDEQYF
>NA|TRBV5-4|NA|TRBJ2-2
TGTGCCAGCAGCTTGGGAGGGTCCAACACCGGGGAGCTGTTTTTT
CASSLGGSNTGELFF
>NA|TRBV20-1|TRBD1|TRBJ1-1
TGCAGTGCTAGGGACAGGGAGGCTTTCTTT
CSARDREAFF
>once|TRBV7-8|TRBD1|TRBJ1-2
TGTGCCAGCAGCTCGGGGACAGGGGTTCGTGGCTACACCTTC
CASSSGTGVRGYTF
>NA|TRBV19|TRBD1|TRBJ1-4
TGTGCCAGTAGCCATCTTCGGGGGCAGGGGGCGCTGACTAATGAAAAACTGTTTTTT
CASSHLRGQGALTNEKLFF
>NA|TRBV5-1|NA|TRBJ2-2
TGCGCCAGCAGCCCCTGGAGGACTACCTCGAACACCGGGGAGCTGTTTTTT
CASSPWRTTSNTGELFF
>NA|TRBV4-1|TRBD1|TRBJ2-1
TGCGCCAGCAGCCAAGATCTAGGGGGCAGCTCCTACAATGAGCAGTTCTTC
CASSQDLGGSSYNEQFF
>NA|TRBV6-1|TRBD2|TRBJ2-5
TGTGCCAGCAGTGAATTAGCGGGGGGGCAAGAGACCCAGTACTTC
CASSELAGGQETQYF
>NA|TRBV7-2|NA|TRBJ2-5
TGTGCCAGCAGCCCGACAGCTTTTCAAGAGACCCAGTACTTC
CASSPTAFQETQYF
>NA|TRBV27|NA|TRBJ1-1
TGTGCCAGCAGCGGACATTCCAAGGAAGCTTTCTTT
CASSGHSKEAFF
>NA|TRBV9|NA|TRBJ2-7
TGTGCCAGCCCCCTTCTCGAGCAGTACTTC
CASPLLEQYF
>NA|TRBV5-1|NA|TRBJ2-7
TGCGCCAGCAGCTTCGGGGTCTCCGGCGAGCAGTACTTC
CASSFGVSGEQYF
>NA|TRBV9|TRBD1|TRBJ1-6
TGTGCCAGCAGCGTAGCCGGGACAGAGAATTCACCCCTCCACTTT
CASSVAGTENSPLHF
>NA|TRBV7-7|NA|TRBJ1-5
TGTGCTAGCAGCTTAGAACAGGGTATCGAAAGCAATCAGCCCCAGCATTTT
CASSLEQGIESNQPQHF
>NA|TRBV10-3|TRBD1|TRBJ1-3
TGTGCCGTGGGTCTACAGGGGGCCGCAAACACCATATATTTT
CAVGLQGAANTIYF
>NA|TRBV10-3|NA|TRBJ2-7
TGTGCCATCAGTGACCCTCGGACAGTTTACGAGCAGTACTTC
CAISDPRTVYEQYF
>NA|TRBV30|TRBD2|TRBJ2-3
TGTGCCTGGGACCTGCTAGCGGGGGCCACAGATACGCAGTATTTT
CAWDLLAGATDTQYF
>NA|TRBV12-5|NA|TRBJ2-1
TGTGCTAGTGGTTTGGTACGAAGCAGGCCGTCGGTTTTGGTCAATGAGCAGTTCTTC
CASGLVRSRPSVLVNEQFF
>NA|TRBV29-1|NA|TRBJ1-6
TGCAGCGCCCTCTCGGAGAGGGTCCATGGTTCACCCCTCCACTTT
CSALSERVHGSPLHF
>NA|TRBV9|TRBD2|TRBJ2-7
TGTGCCAGCAGCATTCCGGACTGGGGGGGAGAGCAGTACTTC
CASSIPDWGGEQYF
>NA|TRBV10-2|TRBD2|TRBJ2-1
TGCGCCAGCAATGAAGCGGGGGACCACAATGAGCAGTTCTTC
CASNEAGDHNEQFF
>NA|TRBV6-1|NA|TRBJ1-6
TGTGCCAGCAGTGAACAGGGAGGAACACCCCTCCACTTT
CASSEQGGTPLHF
>NA|TRBV4-3|NA|TRBJ1-1
TGCGCCAGCAGCCAAGAGTCGGGGTTCCCGAAGAAAGCTTTCTTT
CASSQESGFPKKAFF
>NA|TRBV6-4|TRBD1|TRBJ1-1
TGTGCCAGCAGTGACTCTGGGACAGCTGAAGCTTTCTTT
CASSDSGTAEAFF
>NA|TRBV28|NA|TRBJ1-2
TGTGCCAGCTCCCCTCCCGGGGACTATGGCTACACCTTC
CASSPPGDYGYTF
>NA|TRBV28|TRBD2|TRBJ2-7
TGTGCCAGCCTCCCCTCCGAGGGGACTAGCTCCTACGAGCAGTACTTC
CASLPSEGTSSYEQYF
>few|TRBV27|NA|TRBJ2-5
TGTGCCAGCAGTAAAGGGACACACCAAGAGACCCAGTACTTC
CASSKGTHQETQYF